This T cell receptor (beta chain) was obtained from a study of cytomegalovirus exposure and HLA in healthy donors. Study in general: The study placed around 80% of its 398 genotyped donors in the Caucasian-associated ancestry cluster.

Whole-study findings and limits: In a later analysis, V- and J-gene trimming of beta chains associated with a DCLRE1C missense variant, replicated independently.

In the case of this clone: Its specificity is unknown.

J was trimmed by 2 bases and V by 3 bases; bases with no gene match: 3. This CDR3 contains 14 residues. CDR1 is LNHDA and CDR2 is SQIVND in the germline V gene (reference sequence). This PCR relied on a set of 60 Vbeta primers and 13 Jbeta primers. The method was immunoSEQ multiplex PCR; TCRdb's version includes in-frame clones alone and lacks a portion of them. This table has roughly 150,000 clones, about 80% appearing once. The receptor comes from a woman aged 40-49 years in good health and CMV-seronegative. Input material: PBMCs. The chain carries TRBV19 and TRBJ2-5; 7 bases match TRBD2. The DNA of the CDR3 is TGTGCCAGTAGTATGGGACTACCACAAGAGACCCAGTACTTC. It codes for CASSMGLPQETQYF.